The next 18 T cell receptor beta chains were all read from a single sample in a study of blood T cell repertoires in COVID-19 (dated by TCRdb to 2019 to 2021). Library preparation employed the immunoSEQ multiplex PCR assay. TCRdb took over this immuneACCESS table, retaining in-frame rearrangements with V and J assigned. Such tables are incomplete; in checked studies, under half of the missing clones stem from an unresolved V gene, and the remainder is unexplained. Present in this sample are 150,000 to 200,000 clones, over 75% of which were seen just once. In total, the top ten clones hold about 0.8% of the sample. Input material: PBMCs or T cells enriched from blood (not recorded which). The receptors originated from a young woman who had recovered from COVID-19.

The chain uses TRBV5-6 and TRBJ1-1, with D tentatively TRBD1 (5 bases). The V gene lost 3 bases and the J gene lost 4 bases, with 19 bases spanning the gap. The CDR3 is 16 amino acids. The germline CDR1 and CDR2 sequences are SGHDT and YYEEEE. This CDR3 is CASSWGGYGVSTEAFF. The CDR3 DNA follows: TGTGCCAGCAGCTGGGGGGGTTATGGCGTGAGCACTGAAGCTTTCTTT.

V gene TRBV7-9 combines with J gene TRBJ2-1; 7 bases are a match to TRBD2. Germline CDR1 is SEHNR and CDR2 is FQNEAQ (reference sequence). J was trimmed by 6 bases and V by 8 bases; bases with no gene match: 7. This CDR3 is built from 13 residues. CDR3 protein: CASQTSQVNEQFF. The CDR3 DNA reads TGTGCCAGCCAGACTAGCCAAGTCAATGAGCAGTTCTTC. The variable domain in full, completed from reference TRBV7-9 and TRBJ2-1, reads DTGVSQNPRHKITKRGQNVTFRCDPISEHNRLYWYRQTLGQGPEFLTYFQNEAQLEKSRLLSDRFSAERPKGSFSTLEIQRTEQGDSAMYLCASQTSQVNEQFFGPGTRLTVL.

The rearrangement uses TRBV29-1 and TRBJ1-1; TRBD1 matches 7 bases. The CDR3 contains 12 residues. J gave up 5 bases and V 7 bases, and 7 bases lay outside the gene matches. Germline V CDR1 and CDR2: SQVTM, ANQGSEA. This chain's CDR3 is CSGQGGLTEAFF. The CDR3 coding sequence is TGCAGCGGACAGGGAGGTTTGACTGAAGCTTTCTTT.

The rearrangement links TRBV5-8 to TRBJ2-5; unclear D gene. Between the trimmed V and J ends, which lost 2 bases and 4 bases, there was a span of 15 bases. Germline lookup yields CDR1 SGHTS and CDR2 YDEGEE. This CDR3 is 15 amino acids long. Here the CDR3 reads CASSLYLSEPETQYF. The CDR3 region has the DNA TGTGCCAGCAGCTTATATTTGTCCGAGCCAGAGACCCAGTACTTC.

The chain carries TRBV5-1 and TRBJ1-2, with D tentatively TRBD1 (5 bases). The germline gives CDR1 SGHRS, CDR2 YFSETQ. Trimming left V 0 bases short and J 6 bases short, with 9 bases between. The CDR3 has 13 amino acids. CDR3 in amino acids: CASSLVGGDGYTF. CDR3 nucleotides: TGCGCCAGCAGCTTGGTGGGGGGAGATGGCTACACCTTC.

The genes are TRBV2 and TRBJ2-7; TRBD2 agrees at 10 bases. The CDR3 has 14 residues. Unmatched junction bases numbered 9, after V lost 4 bases and J lost 9 bases. The germline V gene has CDR1 SNHLY and CDR2 FYNNEI. This chain's CDR3 is CASSVRLAGVGQYF. CDR3 in DNA: TGTGCCAGCAGTGTGAGGCTAGCGGGAGTAGGGCAGTACTTC.

The V gene is TRBV30, the J gene TRBJ1-2; D gene unclear. Germline V gene lookup returns CDR1 GTSNPN and CDR2 SVGIG (reference sequence). V gave up 2 bases and J gave up 7 bases, with 23 bases separating them. The CDR3 contains 16 residues. CDR3 sequence (DNA): TGTGCCTGGAGTAACCCGGCGGGCGAACCCCCTTTTGGCTACACCTTC. This sequence encodes CAWSNPAGEPPFGYTF.

This chain uses TRBV28 with TRBJ1-2; D is undetermined. V lost 5 bases, J lost 5 bases, and 15 bases lay in between. The CDR3 spans 14 residues. The V gene's germline CDR1 is MDHEN and CDR2 SYDVKM. CDR3 amino acids: CASSPDYRGYGYTF. The CDR3 DNA follows: TGTGCCAGCAGTCCCGACTATCGGGGATATGGCTACACCTTC.

The chain employs TRBV11-3 and TRBJ2-1; 11 nucleotides match TRBD2. J lost 9 bases, V lost 5 bases, and 12 bases had no gene match. The CDR3 is 16 residues long. The germline gives CDR1 SGHNT, CDR2 YENEEA. This CDR3 reads CASSPSSGRLLSEQFF. The CDR3 DNA sequence: TGTGCCAGCAGCCCGTCTAGCGGGAGGTTGCTTAGTGAGCAGTTCTTC.

The table lists this clone with a few counts. The chain has TRBV11-2 and TRBJ1-6; the D gene is possibly TRBD1 (6 bases). Germline V gives CDR1 SGHAT, CDR2 FQNNGV. The V and J ends lost 4 bases and 12 bases respectively, with 16 bases between them. This CDR3 spans 14 amino acids. CDR3 sequence (DNA): TGTGCCAGCAGCTCGACAGGAATGGGAGAACCCCTCCACTTT. It is translated as CASSSTGMGEPLHF.

The chain uses TRBV5-1 and TRBJ2-1; D perhaps matches TRBD1 (5 bases). The CDR3 sequence is 15 residues long. Germline V gene sequence: CDR1 SGHRS, CDR2 YFSETQ. Trimming shortened V by 1 base and J by 2 bases, and 10 bases separated the two germline ends. Here the CDR3 reads CASSLTGTTYNEQFF. The DNA of the CDR3 is TGCGCCAGCAGCTTGACAGGTACCACCTACAATGAGCAGTTCTTC.

V is TRBV9 and J is TRBJ2-7; 8 positions agree with TRBD2. This CDR3 is 13 amino acids long. V lost 0 bases, J lost 6 bases, and 2 bases stayed unmatched. Germline CDR1 and CDR2: SGDLS and YYNGEE. DNA for the CDR3: TGTGCCAGCAGCGTAGGACTAGCGAGCGAGCAGTACTTC. Translation gives CASSVGLASEQYF.

The table lists this clone with a count of one. The chain combines TRBV4-1 with TRBJ2-1; perhaps TRBD2 as D (5 bases). Germline CDR1 reads MGHRA; CDR2 reads YSYEKL. Trimming removed 0 bases from V and 4 bases from J, with 19 bases in between. CDR3 length: 18 residues. CDR3 bases: TGCGCCAGCAGCCAAGAAAGGACTGGGAGAACTAAGTACAATGAGCAGTTCTTC. Translation gives CASSQERTGRTKYNEQFF.

This chain uses TRBV15 with TRBJ1-3; D possibly corresponds to TRBD1 (5 bases). Germline CDR1 LNHNV, CDR2 YYDKDF (reference sequence). The CDR3 covers 15 residues. V lost 1 base and J 2 bases, leaving 9 bases between the germline ends. The CDR3 is CATSRGLGPGNTIYF. For the CDR3, the DNA is TGTGCCACCAGCAGAGGATTGGGGCCTGGAAACACCATATATTTT.

Worth noting for this clone: An end of the junction differs from the germline gene, which may be a read error. This rearrangement joins TRBV7-7 to TRBJ2-1, with TRBD2 matching 10 bases. CDR3 size: 15 residues. Germline V CDR1 and CDR2: SSHAT, FNYEAQ (reference sequence). The CDR3, as DNA: TGTGCTAGCAGCTTAGCGGGAGGCATCTACAATGAGCAGTTCTTC. Amino acids: CASSLAGGIYNEQFF.

V and J are TRBV10-3 and TRBJ2-7; tentative D call: TRBD1 (6 bases). From germline, CDR1 is ENHRY and CDR2 SYGVKD. The CDR3 sequence is 13 residues long. Trimming pared 8 bases from V and 3 bases from J, leaving 14 bases between. The CDR3 reads CAIRRQDLYEQYF. DNA for the CDR3: TGTGCCATCCGACGACAGGACCTCTACGAGCAGTACTTC.

This chain connects TRBV13 to TRBJ2-3, with 12 bases matching TRBD2. This CDR3 has 16 residues. Per the germline V gene, CDR1 is PRHDT and CDR2 is FYEKMQ (reference sequence). Trimming at V came to 3 bases and at J to 3 bases, leaving 4 bases not matched to a gene. The CDR3 DNA is TGTGCCAGCAGCTTTCTAGCGGGAGGGCCAACAGATACGCAGTATTTT. Amino acids: CASSFLAGGPTDTQYF. Filled out from reference TRBV13 and TRBJ2-3, the complete variable domain reads AAGVIQSPRHLIKEKRETATLKCYPIPRHDTVYWYQQGPGQDPQFLISFYEKMQSDKGSIPDRFSAQQFSDYHSELNMSSLELGDSALYFCASSFLAGGPTDTQYFGPGTRLTVL.

With regard to this clone: Other DNA sequences within the sample encode an identical CDR3. The chain employs TRBV28 and TRBJ2-7; 10 nucleotides match TRBD1. Germline V CDR1 and CDR2: MDHEN, SYDVKM. The CDR3 extends over 13 amino acids. Trimming at V came to 6 bases and at J to 3 bases, leaving 2 bases not matched to a gene. In DNA, the CDR3 is TGTGCCAGCAGCCGGACAGGGGGCTACGAGCAGTACTTC. Its protein is CASSRTGGYEQYF.